Below, 21 T cell receptor beta chains from the same sample are listed, as sequenced in a study of cytomegalovirus exposure and HLA in healthy donors. Primers for the PCR totalled 60 Vbeta and 13 Jbeta. The repertoire was sequenced with immunoSEQ multiplex PCR; TCRdb's copy has only in-frame clones and lacks some. This repertoire shows approximately 130,000 clones, just under 90% found once; its top ten account for roughly 5.2%. The source material was PBMCs. The receptors were sampled from a young woman in good health and CMV-seronegative.

This chain joins TRBV7-8 and TRBJ2-7, with 14 positions matching TRBD2. J lost 5 bases, V lost 5 bases, and 26 bases had no gene match. Germline CDR1 and CDR2: SGHVS and FQNEAQ. There are 22 residues in the CDR3. The DNA for the CDR3 is TGTGCCAGCAGCCGGAGCAGGGCCCCCATTCGACTAGCGGGAGGGCCCCGCAACGAGCAGTACTTC. It specifies CASSRSRAPIRLAGGPRNEQYF.

The rearrangement joins TRBV19 to TRBJ2-2; 12 bases fit TRBD2. CDR1 LNHDA and CDR2 SQIVND come from the germline V gene (reference sequence). The CDR3 is made up of 18 amino acids. The trim removed 6 bases at V and 5 bases at J, leaving 13 bases unmatched. The CDR3 protein is CASSKGLAGSFRTGELFF. Here the CDR3 DNA reads TGTGCCAGTAGCAAAGGACTAGCGGGATCGTTCCGGACCGGGGAGCTGTTTTTT.

The rearrangement links TRBV7-9 to TRBJ2-7, with D possibly TRBD1 on 6 matching bases. This CDR3 has 15 amino acids. Trimming took 1 base from V and 5 from J, leaving 15 bases between them. Germline values: CDR1 SEHNR, CDR2 FQNEAQ (reference sequence). CDR3 region: CASSLGFQGLNEQYF. The CDR3 nucleotides are TGTGCCAGCAGCTTAGGCTTCCAGGGGCTGAACGAGCAGTACTTC. The entire variable domain, with the rest obtained from reference TRBV7-9 and TRBJ2-7, is as follows: DTGVSQNPRHKITKRGQNVTFRCDPISEHNRLYWYRQTLGQGPEFLTYFQNEAQLEKSRLLSDRFSAERPKGSFSTLEIQRTEQGDSAMYLCASSLGFQGLNEQYFGPGTRLTVT.

The rearrangement links TRBV5-5 to TRBJ1-2; D gene unclear. The CDR3 runs to 13 residues. CDR1 is SGHKS, CDR2 YYEKEE, per germline (reference sequence). Trimming stripped 1 base from V and 5 bases from J, with 9 bases between. The CDR3 coding sequence is TGTGCCAGCAGCTTGAACTCTCCGTATGGCTACACCTTC. Translating it yields CASSLNSPYGYTF.

The rearrangement links TRBV6-5 to TRBJ2-2, with 10 bases identical to TRBD1. Per the germline V gene, CDR1 is MNHEY and CDR2 is SVGAGI. This CDR3 spans 15 amino acids. Trimming at V came to 6 bases and at J to 5 bases, leaving 6 bases not matched to a gene. CDR3 sequence reads: CASSQGQGWTGELFF. The CDR3 DNA sequence: TGTGCCAGCAGCCAGGGACAGGGGTGGACCGGGGAGCTGTTTTTT.

The rearrangement joins TRBV5-4 to TRBJ2-5, with D possibly matching TRBD2 (6 bases). The germline CDR1 and CDR2 sequences are SGHNT and YYREEE (reference sequence). With 4 bases removed from V and 4 bases from J, the gap between germline ends came to 17 bases. The CDR3 runs 15 residues. The CDR3 nucleotides read TGTGCCAGCAGCCCGAAACTGGGGGGTGGAGAGACCCAGTACTTC. The encoded protein is CASSPKLGGGETQYF. Full variable domain (remainder filled in from reference TRBV5-4 and TRBJ2-5): ETGVTQSPTHLIKTRGQQVTLRCSSQSGHNTVSWYQQALGQGPQFIFQYYREEENGRGNFPPRFSGLQFPNYSSELNVNALELDDSALYLCASSPKLGGGETQYFGPGTRLLVL.

The CDR3 region has the DNA TGTGCCAGCAGCTCGACTTGGACAGACAACCAACTCTACGAGCAGTACTTC. The encoded protein is CASSSTWTDNQLYEQYF. This chain joins TRBV7-9 and TRBJ2-7, with D perhaps TRBD1 (6 bases). V lost 4 bases to trimming and J lost 3 bases, with 22 bases between them. The CDR3 sequence is 17 residues long. The germline V gene encodes CDR1 SEHNR and CDR2 FQNEAQ (reference sequence).

The V gene is TRBV6-4, the J gene TRBJ2-3, with D hard to call. Trimming stripped 3 bases from V and 3 bases from J, with 7 bases between. Per the germline V gene, CDR1 is MRHNA and CDR2 is SNTAGT. This CDR3 contains 13 residues. CDR3 sequence (DNA): TGTGCCAGCAGTGAAGCTGAAACAGATACGCAGTATTTT. It codes for CASSEAETDTQYF.

This rearrangement joins TRBV21-1 to TRBJ2-7; the table's D call TRBD2 went unverified against the DNA. TRBV21-1 is a documented pseudogene. This CDR3 is 14 amino acids long. DNA of the CDR3: TGTGCCAGCAGCAAAATAGATCCCTCCTACGAGCAGTACTTC. This translates into CASSKIDPSYEQYF.

This clone was counted once. This rearrangement joins TRBV28 to TRBJ1-2; 7 bases align to TRBD1. CDR3 length: 15 residues. J was trimmed by 7 bases and V by 7 bases; bases with no gene match: 15. CDR1 MDHEN and CDR2 SYDVKM come from the germline V gene. For the CDR3, the DNA is TGTGCCAGCACCCTAGGACAGGCCAGGTCGGGTGGCTACACCTTC. Its translation: CASTLGQARSGGYTF.

V is TRBV19 and J is TRBJ1-2; D remains ambiguous. This CDR3 region has 15 residues. Trimming stripped 1 base from V and 2 bases from J, with 11 bases between. Germline lookup yields CDR1 LNHDA and CDR2 SQIVND (reference sequence). For the CDR3, the DNA is TGTGCCAGTAGTATAGGTGCCACTCCAAACTATGGCTACACCTTC. Translation gives CASSIGATPNYGYTF.

The chain joins TRBV30 to TRBJ1-1; D unresolved. This CDR3 is 13 amino acids long. V shed 0 bases and J shed 10 bases, with 15 bases lying between them. The germline V gene encodes CDR1 GTSNPN and CDR2 SVGIG (reference sequence). The CDR3 DNA follows: TGTGCCTGGAGTGTGGCGACACCCGGAGGAGCTTTCTTT. Amino acid sequence: CAWSVATPGGAFF.

This chain connects TRBV30 to TRBJ2-5; 13 bases match TRBD2. The CDR3 is 17 residues long. Per germline, CDR1 GTSNPN and CDR2 SVGIG (reference sequence). V shed 2 bases, J shed 0 bases, and the junction held 6 bases outside the gene matches. CDR3 nucleotide sequence: TGTGCCTGGAGTCGGACTAGCGGGAGTTGGTACCAAGAGACCCAGTACTTC. Protein: CAWSRTSGSWYQETQYF.

This chain uses TRBV5-1 with TRBJ1-1; TRBD1 matches 8 bases. Germline loops: CDR1 SGHRS, CDR2 YFSETQ. The CDR3 length is 16 residues. V was clipped by 0 bases and J by 4 bases; unmatched bases: 8. The CDR3 DNA sequence: TGCGCCAGCAGCTTGGTAACAGGGGGAAGCGGCACTGAAGCTTTCTTT. This encodes CASSLVTGGSGTEAFF.

This chain uses TRBV5-8 with TRBJ1-5, with D perhaps matching TRBD1 (5 bases). Trimming took off 2 bases at V and 0 bases at J, with 15 bases between the two ends. This CDR3 has 17 residues. Germline V CDR1 and CDR2: SGHTS, YDEGEE. The chain's CDR3 is CASSLSGTGGSNQPQHF. The CDR3 DNA reads TGTGCCAGCAGCTTATCGGGGACTGGGGGTAGCAATCAGCCCCAGCATTTT.

The chain links TRBV5-1 to TRBJ2-1, with a weak D call TRBD1 (5 bases). The V and J ends lost 1 base and 15 bases respectively, with 14 bases between them. This CDR3 region has 12 residues. The germline CDR1 and CDR2 sequences are SGHRS and YFSETQ. CDR3 in DNA: TGCGCCAGCAGCTTGTATTGCTACCAGGGGTTCTTC. Amino acid sequence: CASSLYCYQGFF.

V is TRBV5-1 and J is TRBJ1-2; no reliable D call. The ends were cut back, 0 bases at V and 6 bases at J, with 9 bases in the middle. The CDR3 covers 13 residues. Germline V gene data show CDR1 as SGHRS and CDR2 as YFSETQ. The CDR3 DNA reads TGCGCCAGCAGCTTGGCCTCAGGCAATGGCTACACCTTC. It specifies CASSLASGNGYTF.

The V and J genes are TRBV28 and TRBJ2-5; tentative D call: TRBD1 (6 bases). The CDR3 spans 20 residues. Per germline, CDR1 MDHEN and CDR2 SYDVKM. Trimming took off 5 bases at V and 0 bases at J, with 28 bases between the two ends. The CDR3 protein is CASSLGGPGLQGFYQETQYF. CDR3 coding DNA: TGTGCCAGCAGTCTTGGGGGTCCAGGCCTACAGGGTTTCTACCAAGAGACCCAGTACTTC.

The V and J genes are TRBV7-9 and TRBJ2-7; D not resolved. V was pared by 1 base and J by 3 bases, with 7 bases between. The V gene's germline CDR1 is SEHNR and CDR2 FQNEAQ (reference sequence). This CDR3 is 13 amino acids long. CDR3 DNA: TGTGCCAGCAGCTTAGATAATAACTACGAGCAGTACTTC. Its translation is CASSLDNNYEQYF.

The chain combines TRBV19 with TRBJ1-2, with 8 bases fitting TRBD1. The CDR3 is 16 residues long. Germline V gives CDR1 LNHDA, CDR2 SQIVND (reference sequence). The V and J ends lost 5 bases and 4 bases, in that order; junction bases with no gene match: 12. This CDR3 is CASSPFSGGWGYGYTF. The DNA for the CDR3 is TGTGCCAGTAGTCCCTTTTCAGGGGGCTGGGGCTATGGCTACACCTTC. Full variable domain (missing parts from reference TRBV19 and TRBJ1-2): DGGITQSPKYLFRKEGQNVTLSCEQNLNHDAMYWYRQDPGQGLRLIYYSQIVNDFQKGDIAEGYSVSREKKESFPLTVTSAQKNPTAFYLCASSPFSGGWGYGYTFGSGTRLTVV.

This clone was recorded only once. The chain has TRBV9 and TRBJ1-4, with 8 bases lining up with TRBD1. With 3 bases clipped from V and 6 bases from J, the junction kept 7 bases outside the gene matches. CDR1 is SGDLS, CDR2 YYNGEE, per germline. The CDR3 covers 15 residues. The CDR3, as DNA: TGTGCCAGCAGCGCATCGACAGGGGTGGATGAAAAACTGTTTTTT. As protein: CASSASTGVDEKLFF.